This T cell receptor (beta chain) was sequenced for a study of prognosis after radiotherapy for stage I lung cancer. Whole-study findings and limits: Patients without metastases reportedly showed TRBV and TRBJ gene usage unlike that of patients with metastases.

Template was genomic DNA; TCR beta CDR3 amplified in two multiplex PCR rounds. The first PCR round targeted every TRBV and TRBJ gene with specific primers. TCRdb re-derived calls from the multiplex PCR reads in MiXCR, one entry per CDR3 protein. The table lists around 28,000 distinct CDR3 sequences, approximately 51% of them singletons. V shed 1 base and J shed 2 bases, with 7 bases lying between them. Germline V gene data show CDR1 as LGHNA and CDR2 as YSLEER. CDR3 length: 14 amino acids. This clonotype came up many times. Its antigen remains unknown. The origin of this receptor is a donor over 45 with non-small cell lung cancer. This specimen consisted of PBMCs, obtained before or after stereotactic body radiation therapy (not recorded which). The chain is built from TRBV4-3 and TRBJ2-3; unclear D gene. CDR3 in amino acids: CASSQGWYTDTQYF. The CDR3 DNA sequence: TGCGCCAGCAGCCAAGGCTGGTACACAGATACGCAGTATTTT.